This T cell receptor beta chain was retrieved from a study of graft-versus-host responses after intestinal transplantation. About the research overall: Among the recipients, transplants were multivisceral, liver-intestinal, or isolated intestinal. The recipients all started with anti-thymocyte globulin induction and then took tacrolimus and steroids for around three years.

Study-wide findings and caveats: High graft-versus-host to host-versus-graft clonal ratios were seen in allografts of patients with graft-donor T cell macrochimerism. GvH clones appeared in recipient marrow, some first in ileum or blood.

Sequencing was performed with immunoSEQ multiplex PCR; in TCRdb, only in-frame clones are kept and a portion is missing. The sample lists more than 9,500 clones, under 35% occurring once. Irradiated stimulators labeled with violet dye, approximately 200,000 in number, were plated with approximately 200,000 CFSE-labeled responders. Germline V CDR1 and CDR2: SEHNR, FQNEAQ (reference sequence). This CDR3 has 12 residues. With 5 bases clipped from V and 4 bases from J, the junction kept 1 base outside the gene matches. The clonotype comes from a human patient who received an intestinal transplant. The J gene is TRBJ1-2, the V gene TRBV7-9; 7 bases are shared with TRBD1. Here the sequenced sample was alloreactive CD8+ T cells from a mixed lymphocyte reaction culture, taken before intestinal transplant. Stated subset: CFSE-low proliferating T cells sorted from roughly 6-day pre-transplant mixed lymphocyte reaction (GvH or HvG direction). The CDR3 loop is CASSAGGYGYTF. As DNA, the CDR3 is TGTGCCAGCAGCGCAGGGGGCTATGGCTACACCTTC.